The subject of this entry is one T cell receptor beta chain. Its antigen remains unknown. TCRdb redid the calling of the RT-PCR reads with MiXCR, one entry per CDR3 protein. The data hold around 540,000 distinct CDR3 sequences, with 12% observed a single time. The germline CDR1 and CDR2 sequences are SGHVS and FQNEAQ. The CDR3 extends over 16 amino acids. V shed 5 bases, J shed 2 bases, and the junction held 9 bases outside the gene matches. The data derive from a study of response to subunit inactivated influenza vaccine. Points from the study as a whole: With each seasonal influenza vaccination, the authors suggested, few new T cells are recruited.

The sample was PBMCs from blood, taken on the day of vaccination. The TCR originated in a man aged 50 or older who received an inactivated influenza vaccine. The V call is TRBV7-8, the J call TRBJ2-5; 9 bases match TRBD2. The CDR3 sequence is CASSPQASGEQETQYF. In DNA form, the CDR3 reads TGTGCCAGCAGCCCCCAGGCTAGCGGGGAGCAAGAGACCCAGTACTTC.